The clone carrying this T cell receptor (beta chain) was found a few times. This entry belongs to a study of blood T cell repertoires in COVID-19. CDR3 size: 11 residues. Germline CDR1 and CDR2: SNHLY and FYNNEI. Trimming removed 6 bases from V and 4 bases from J, with 4 bases in between. As processed by the authors: Scientists estimated how many nucleated cells there were by amplifying reference gene primers. Sequencing was performed with immunoSEQ multiplex PCR; in TCRdb, only in-frame clones are kept and a portion is missing. V and J calls and clone size follow that table, whereas D and trimming were derived from the DNA. The table includes a few hundred thousand clones, under 90% detected once.

The J gene is TRBJ1-5, the V gene TRBV2; D remains unclear. The sequence came from a middle-aged woman who had recovered from COVID-19. Sequencing input: peripheral blood. CDR3 in DNA: TGTGCCAGCAGATCTAATCAGCCCCAGCATTTT. Encoded protein: CASRSNQPQHF.